Described below is a single T cell receptor beta chain sequence and its context. The CDR3 has 15 amino acids. CDR1 and CDR2 (germline): MGHRA, YSYEKL. V dropped 4 bases and J dropped 2 bases, with 12 bases sitting between them. This record belongs to a study of blood T cell repertoires in COVID-19. Study-wide background: The study drew acute and convalescent COVID-19 samples from the United States, Italy and Spain. Nucleic acid was either cDNA or gDNA, and it came from T cells, B-cell-depleted T cells, or PBMCs.

In the authors' methods: How many nucleated cells were present was estimated from reference gene primer amplification. The protocol was immunoSEQ multiplex PCR, while the TCRdb copy is restricted to in-frame clones and leaves out a portion. The V and J calls and the clone size are those of that table, but D and trimming were determined from the DNA. The sample holds under 350,000 clones; around 86% are singletons and the top ten take roughly 13%. The sample taken for sequencing was peripheral blood. This chain connects TRBV4-1 to TRBJ2-1; unclear D gene. The sequence was obtained from a human donor in a cohort sampled during active COVID-19. CDR3 in amino acids: CASSLQVTPYNEQFF. The CDR3 bases are TGCGCCAGCAGCCTTCAAGTAACTCCCTACAATGAGCAGTTCTTC.